This TCR beta chain comes out of a study of blood T cell repertoires in COVID-19. Study-wide background: The cDNA or gDNA used as material had been derived from T cells, B-cell-depleted T cells, or PBMCs.

Per the original data handling: How many nucleated cells were present was estimated from reference gene primer amplification. Sequencing used immunoSEQ multiplex PCR; TCRdb keeps in-frame clones, though not all of them. V, J and clone size were drawn from that table, and D and trimming were deduced from the DNA. In the table there are 250,000 to 300,000 clones, 88% of which are singletons. Losses at the gene ends were 5 bases for V and 0 bases for J; bases not matched to a gene: 9. The CDR3 covers 16 residues. Looked up from germline, CDR1 is MDHEN and CDR2 is SYDVKM. Sequencing was done on a sample of peripheral blood. This TCR was recovered from a woman between 40 and 50 years old who had recovered from COVID-19. The chain employs TRBV28 and TRBJ1-2; TRBD1 aligns across 7 bases. This CDR3 is CASSRRQGDPNYGYTF. DNA of the CDR3: TGTGCCAGCAGTCGAAGACAGGGAGACCCTAACTATGGCTACACCTTC.